Here is one T cell receptor (beta chain) with its context. Its antigen remains unidentified. This table comes from immunoSEQ multiplex PCR, and its TCRdb copy is limited to in-frame clones, with some not included. The sample contains 220,000 or so clones, 80% to 85% of which appear only once. This specimen belongs to a study of cytomegalovirus exposure and HLA in healthy donors. Whole-study findings and limits: According to a later analysis, TCR clusters from the first cohort tended to co-occur in the 120 or so validation repertoires.

Separation from the roughly 670-subject first cohort characterized the roughly 120-subject validation cohort, to which the donors belonged. The germline V and J ends were trimmed by 6 bases and 9 bases, with 14 bases remaining between them. This CDR3 contains 11 residues. Germline-derived CDR1 and CDR2 are SQVTM and ANQGSEA. The chain recombines TRBV29-1 with TRBJ2-5; no clear D. Sequences were obtained from PBMCs. This receptor was identified in a young woman in good health and CMV-seropositive. CDR3 sequence: CSVPILKSQYF. The CDR3 nucleotides read TGCAGCGTGCCCATATTGAAGTCCCAGTACTTC.